The rows below give T cell receptor beta chains drawn from one sample of a study of shared clonotypes between healthy human individuals. Assay used: immunoSEQ multiplex PCR; TCRdb lists only in-frame clones, some missing. The repertoire holds 1.6 million or so clones, with 95% to 97% as singletons. Sequencing used naive CD4+ T cells sorted from blood. The source is a man aged 25-45 years in good health. The CDR3 runs from the conserved cysteine through the conserved F or W. A D gene is named only where the DNA matches it firmly.

TRBD1,TRBJ2-1,TRBV10-3,TGTGCCATCAGGGGACAGGGGGCTAATGAGCAGTTCTTC,CAIRGQGANEQFF
.,TRBJ1-1,TRBV10-3,TGTGCCATCGCCGGGCGGGGCACTGAAGCTTTCTTT,CAIAGRGTEAFF
TRBD2,TRBJ2-3,TRBV28,TGTGCCAGCAGCCCTCCTAGCGGGAGCGCCACAGATACGCAGTATTTT,CASSPPSGSATDTQYF
.,TRBJ1-2,TRBV5-1,TGCGCCAGCAGAAGCCGGGACACCAGCTATGGCTACACCTTC,CASRSRDTSYGYTF
.,TRBJ2-1,TRBV21-1,TGTGCCAGCAGCAAAGCTTCAGAACTAGCTTTCAATGAGCAGTTCTTC,CASSKASELAFNEQFF
.,TRBJ1-2,TRBV5-1,TGCGCCAGCAGCTCCGGACAGTCGTATGGCTACACCTTC,CASSSGQSYGYTF
TRBD2,TRBJ2-3,TRBV7-9,TGTGCCAGCAGCTTTTCTAGCGGGAGAGGTAATACGCAGTATTTT,CASSFSSGRGNTQYF
TRBD2,TRBJ2-1,TRBV9,TGTGCCAGCAGGCCGGGACTAGCCGACAATGAGCAGTTCTTC,CASRPGLADNEQFF
TRBD2,TRBJ2-7,TRBV7-8,TGTGCCAGCAGCCCGGCCGGGGGGTTAGAGCAGTACTTC,CASSPAGGLEQYF
TRBD1,TRBJ2-2,TRBV7-2,TGTGCCAGCAGCGCACCCGGGACAGGGGCCACCGGGGAGCTGTTTTTT,CASSAPGTGATGELFF
.,TRBJ2-5,TRBV2,TGTGCCAGCAGTGAACTCCAGACCCAGTACTTC,CASSELQTQYF
.,TRBJ1-5,TRBV7-7,TGTGCTAGCAGCCCCAGGGGAGGGTCCAATCAGCCCCAGCATTTT,CASSPRGGSNQPQHF
.,TRBJ2-1,TRBV5-1,TGCGCCAGCGAGCGTAGAAGCGGGTACGAGCAGTTCTTC,CASERRSGYEQFF
.,TRBJ2-7,TRBV6-6,TGTGCCAGCAGACCCTCGGCAGGGGCCTACGAGCAGTACTTC,CASRPSAGAYEQYF
.,TRBJ2-3,TRBV30,TGTGCCTGGAGTCTTATGGGCAGGGCAGGGGGGGATACGCAGTATTTT,CAWSLMGRAGGDTQYF
.,TRBJ1-1,TRBV29-1,TGCAGCGTTGAAGGTTGGGGGGCAGGGACTGAAGCTTTCTTT,CSVEGWGAGTEAFF